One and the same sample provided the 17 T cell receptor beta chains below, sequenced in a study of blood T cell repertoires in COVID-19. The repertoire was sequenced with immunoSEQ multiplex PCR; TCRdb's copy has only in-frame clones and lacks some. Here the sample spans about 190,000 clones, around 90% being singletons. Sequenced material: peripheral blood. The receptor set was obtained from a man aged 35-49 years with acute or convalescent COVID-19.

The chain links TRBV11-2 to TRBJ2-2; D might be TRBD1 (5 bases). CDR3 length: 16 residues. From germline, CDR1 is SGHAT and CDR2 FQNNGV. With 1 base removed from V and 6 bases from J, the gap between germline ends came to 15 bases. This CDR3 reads CASSLGWQGWAGELFF. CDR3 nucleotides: TGTGCCAGCAGCTTAGGTTGGCAGGGATGGGCCGGGGAGCTGTTTTTT.

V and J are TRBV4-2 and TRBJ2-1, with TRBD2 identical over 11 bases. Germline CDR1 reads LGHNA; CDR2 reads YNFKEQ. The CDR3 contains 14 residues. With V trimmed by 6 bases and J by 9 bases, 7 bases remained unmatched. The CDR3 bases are TGTGCCAGCAGATCTACTAGCGGGGGTGGTGAGCAGTTCTTC. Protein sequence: CASRSTSGGGEQFF.

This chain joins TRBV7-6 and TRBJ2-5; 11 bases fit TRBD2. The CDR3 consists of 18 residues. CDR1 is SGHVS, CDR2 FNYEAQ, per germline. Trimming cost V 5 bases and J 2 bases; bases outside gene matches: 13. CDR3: CASSPYGLAGGRQETQYF. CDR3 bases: TGTGCCAGCAGCCCTTACGGCCTAGCGGGGGGAAGACAAGAGACCCAGTACTTC.

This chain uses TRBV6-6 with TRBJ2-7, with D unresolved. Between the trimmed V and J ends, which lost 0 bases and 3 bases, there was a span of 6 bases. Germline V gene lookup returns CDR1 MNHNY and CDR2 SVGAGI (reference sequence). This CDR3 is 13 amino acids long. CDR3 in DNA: TGTGCCAGCAGTTACTCGATTAGCTACGAGCAGTACTTC. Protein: CASSYSISYEQYF.

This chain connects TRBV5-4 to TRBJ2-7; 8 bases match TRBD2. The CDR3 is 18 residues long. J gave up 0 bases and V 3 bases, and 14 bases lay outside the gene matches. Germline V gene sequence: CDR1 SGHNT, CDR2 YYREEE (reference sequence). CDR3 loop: CASSSYPSSGDYSYEQYF. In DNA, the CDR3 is TGTGCCAGCAGCTCTTACCCGAGTAGCGGGGATTACTCCTACGAGCAGTACTTC.

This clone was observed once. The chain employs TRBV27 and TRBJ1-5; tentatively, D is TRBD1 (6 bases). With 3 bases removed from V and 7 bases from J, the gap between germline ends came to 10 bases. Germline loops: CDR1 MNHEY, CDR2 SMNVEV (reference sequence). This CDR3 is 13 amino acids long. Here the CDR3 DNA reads TGTGCCAGCAGTTTGGGACACAGGCAGCCCCAGCATTTT. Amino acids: CASSLGHRQPQHF.

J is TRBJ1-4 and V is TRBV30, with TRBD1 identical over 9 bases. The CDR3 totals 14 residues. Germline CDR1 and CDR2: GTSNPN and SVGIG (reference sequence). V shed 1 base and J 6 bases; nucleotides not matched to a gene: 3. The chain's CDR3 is CAWSADRGYEKLFF. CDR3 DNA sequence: TGTGCCTGGAGTGCCGACAGGGGGTATGAAAAACTGTTTTTT.

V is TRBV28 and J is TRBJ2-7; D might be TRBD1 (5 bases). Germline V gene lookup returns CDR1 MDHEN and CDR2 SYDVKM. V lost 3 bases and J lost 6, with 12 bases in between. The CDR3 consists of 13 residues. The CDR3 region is CASSFRVRGEQYF. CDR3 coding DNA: TGTGCCAGCAGTTTTAGGGTTAGGGGCGAGCAGTACTTC.

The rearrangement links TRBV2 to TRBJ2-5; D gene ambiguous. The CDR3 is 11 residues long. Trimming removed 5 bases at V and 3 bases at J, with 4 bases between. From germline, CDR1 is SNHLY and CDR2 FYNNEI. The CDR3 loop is CASSLKETQYF. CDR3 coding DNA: TGTGCCAGCAGTTTAAAAGAGACCCAGTACTTC.

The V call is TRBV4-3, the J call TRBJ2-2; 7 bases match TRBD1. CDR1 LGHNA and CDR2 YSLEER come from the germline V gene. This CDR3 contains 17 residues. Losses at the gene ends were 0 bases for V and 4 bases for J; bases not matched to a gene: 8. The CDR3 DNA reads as TGCGCCAGCAGCCAAGAACCGACAGGGAAAATCACCGGGGAGCTGTTTTTT. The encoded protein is CASSQEPTGKITGELFF.

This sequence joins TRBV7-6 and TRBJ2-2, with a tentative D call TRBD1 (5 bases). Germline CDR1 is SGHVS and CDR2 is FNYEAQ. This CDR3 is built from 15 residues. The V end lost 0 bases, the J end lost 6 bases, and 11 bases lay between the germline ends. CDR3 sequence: CASSLAPGLAGELFF. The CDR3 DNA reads TGTGCCAGCAGCTTAGCGCCAGGGTTGGCCGGGGAGCTGTTTTTT.

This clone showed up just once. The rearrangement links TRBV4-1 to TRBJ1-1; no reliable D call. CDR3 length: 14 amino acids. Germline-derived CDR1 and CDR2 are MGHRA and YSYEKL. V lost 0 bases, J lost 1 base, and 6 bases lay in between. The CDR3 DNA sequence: TGCGCCAGCAGCCAAGACCCGGGGAACACTGAAGCTTTCTTT. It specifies CASSQDPGNTEAFF.

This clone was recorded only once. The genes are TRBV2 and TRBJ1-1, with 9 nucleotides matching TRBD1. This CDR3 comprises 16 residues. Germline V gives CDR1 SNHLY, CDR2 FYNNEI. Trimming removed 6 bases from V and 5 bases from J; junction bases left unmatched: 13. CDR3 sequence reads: CASSLYLQGAGTEAFF. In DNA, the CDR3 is TGTGCCAGCAGCCTTTACTTACAGGGGGCCGGGACTGAAGCTTTCTTT.

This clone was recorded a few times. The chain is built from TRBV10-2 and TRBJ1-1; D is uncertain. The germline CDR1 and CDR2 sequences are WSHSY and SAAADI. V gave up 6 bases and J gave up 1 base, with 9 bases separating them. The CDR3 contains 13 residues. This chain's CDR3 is CASRINRNTEAFF. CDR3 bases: TGCGCCAGCAGAATTAATCGGAACACTGAAGCTTTCTTT.

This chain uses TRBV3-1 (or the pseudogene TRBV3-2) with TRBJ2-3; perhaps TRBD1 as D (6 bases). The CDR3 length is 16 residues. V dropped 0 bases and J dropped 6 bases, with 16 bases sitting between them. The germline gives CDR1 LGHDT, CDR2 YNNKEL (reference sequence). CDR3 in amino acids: CASSQDGGATGDTQYF. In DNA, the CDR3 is TGTGCCAGCAGCCAAGATGGGGGAGCCACAGGGGATACGCAGTATTTT.

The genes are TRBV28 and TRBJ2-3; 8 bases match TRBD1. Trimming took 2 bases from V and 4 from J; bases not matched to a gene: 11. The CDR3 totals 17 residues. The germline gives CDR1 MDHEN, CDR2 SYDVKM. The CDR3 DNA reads TGTGCCAGCAGTTTAATCGGCAGGGGGCTAGAATCAGATACGCAGTATTTT. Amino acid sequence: CASSLIGRGLESDTQYF. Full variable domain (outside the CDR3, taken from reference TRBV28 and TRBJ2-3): DVKVTQSSRYLVKRTGEKVFLECVQDMDHENMFWYRQDPGLGLRLIYFSYDVKMKEKGDIPEGYSVSREKKERFSLILESASTNQTSMYLCASSLIGRGLESDTQYFGPGTRLTVL.

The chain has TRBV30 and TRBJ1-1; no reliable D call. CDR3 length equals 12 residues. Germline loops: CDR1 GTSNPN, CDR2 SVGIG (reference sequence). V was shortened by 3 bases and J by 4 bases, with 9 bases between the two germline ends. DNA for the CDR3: TGTGCCTGGAGCCTCGGGAGCACTGAAGCTTTCTTT. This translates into CAWSLGSTEAFF.